A selection of T cell receptor beta chains follows, all from one sample in a study of T cell responses to AZD1222 COVID-19 vaccine. This table comes from immunoSEQ multiplex PCR, and its TCRdb copy is limited to in-frame clones, with some not included. Among more than 85,000 clones listed, 85% to 90% were seen once. Sequencing used peripheral blood, obtained 28 days after the second AZD1222 dose. All receptors come from an adult who received the AZD1222 COVID-19 vaccine. The CDR3 runs from the conserved cysteine through the conserved F or W. The order of the fields is V gene, CDR3 protein.

TRBV3-1/TRBV3-2,CASSPRWGSSTDTQYF
TRBV29-1,CSVEGQAPDEQYF
TRBV19,CASSQRASYNEQFF
TRBV4-1,CASSHGRFSYNEQFF
TRBV5-5,CASSESTEGQPQHF
TRBV13,CASSFYTGFDEQFF
TRBV11-2,CASSLTGTTDTQYF
TRBV18,CASSPPGGWDSSYNEQFF
TRBV14,CASSHGTGATGELFF
TRBV6-5,CASSPRSGRAGEQYF
TRBV7-2,CASSTRTSGAGEEQYF
TRBV4-2,CASSQESLAGVGYEQYF
TRBV19,CASSIGGTDTQYF
TRBV24-1,CATRPGQSEKLFF
TRBV27,CASSFTQETGREAFF
TRBV13,CASSLEWGSGANVLTF
TRBV28,CASRRGGTGYEQYF
TRBV21-1,CARPPGVGNTIYF
TRBV5-8,CASSLGQGADGGANVLTF
TRBV5-6,CASSLDRAYGYTF
TRBV7-2,CASSSNLNEKLFF
TRBV11-2,CASSLLPRRPETQYF
TRBV3-1/TRBV3-2,CAKPETAGQGYSPLHF
TRBV28,CASSFRGWDEQFF
TRBV30,CAWKTGPSSYEQYF
TRBV6-2/TRBV6-3,CASNPRGRAHEQYF
TRBV3-1/TRBV3-2,CASSPNSGSQYF
TRBV6-4,CASSDGTSGSTDTQYF
TRBV7-2,CASSLGGGILNEQYF
TRBV28,CASSLDWGGYTF
TRBV6-1,CASSTGTGNQPQHF
TRBV7-2,CASSFSFGDTQYF
TRBV7-9,CASSLVSGDSPLHF
TRBV6-5,CATWWGGYGYTF
TRBV6-2/TRBV6-3,CASSSNVGDQKLFF